This TCR beta chain was recorded in a study of graft-versus-host responses after intestinal transplantation. A note on this clone: Its antigen remains unknown.

The CDR3 sequence is 15 residues long. From germline, CDR1 is SGHTA and CDR2 FQGNSA. The junction had 5 bases not matched to a gene; V was cut back by 4 bases and J by 3 bases. Assay used: immunoSEQ multiplex PCR; TCRdb lists only in-frame clones, some missing. Found here are nearly 95,000 clones, more than 85% of them singletons; the top ten hold 2%. The V and J genes are TRBV7-2 and TRBJ2-1; TRBD1 matches at 8 bases. This receptor was obtained from a human donor who received an intestinal transplant. The specimen was unstimulated CD8+ T cells sorted from spleen or lymph node cells, collected before intestinal transplant. The DNA of the CDR3 is TGTGCCAGCAGCTCCGGACAGGGTGGCTACAATGAGCAGTTCTTC. It codes for CASSSGQGGYNEQFF. Full variable domain (rest looked up from reference TRBV7-2 and TRBJ2-1): GAGVSQSPSNKVTEKGKDVELRCDPISGHTALYWYRQSLGQGLEFLIYFQGNSAPDKSGLPSDRFSAERTGGSVSTLTIQRTQQEDSAVYLCASSSGQGGYNEQFFGPGTRLTVL.